This TCR beta chain was sequenced in a study of T cells in tumors after PD-1 blockade. Trimming shortened V by 4 bases and J by 0 bases, and 3 bases separated the two germline ends. This CDR3 is built from 11 residues. Germline V gene data show CDR1 as SQVTM and CDR2 as ANQGSEA. Genomic DNA template from tumor biopsies or peripheral blood, roughly 600 ng to 6,500 ng input. Profiled with immunoSEQ multiplex PCR; TCRdb holds only in-frame clones, not every one. Altogether some 43,000 clones are present, roughly 80% being singletons, with the ten largest covering 4% to 4.5%. The J gene is TRBJ1-1, the V gene TRBV29-1; D unclear. Material: PBMCs, obtained before anti-PD-1 treatment. The sequence derives from a human donor with basal cell carcinoma. CDR3 nucleotides: TGCAGCGTTGTGGTGAACACTGAAGCTTTCTTT. This codes for CSVVVNTEAFF.